A selection of T cell receptor beta chains follows, all from one sample in a study of T-cell reconstitution after alpha-beta-depleted transplantation in children. TCRdb re-analysed the PCR reads in MiXCR, keeping a single row per CDR3 protein. The data show 780,000 or so distinct CDR3 sequences, 16% seen once. Specimen: PBMCs, mostly from graft donor cells, collected 360 days after TCRalphabeta/CD19-depleted stem cell transplant. All receptors derive from a male patient between 5 and 17 years old who had a stem cell transplant for acute lymphoblastic leukemia, so the T cells may come from the graft donor. Each CDR3 is given with its conserved first and last residue. The D gene is left open where the match is weak. Size is stated for part of the rows, as once, few or many counts, or as a class when the clone is expanded.

>TRBJ2-2|TRBV7-9|NA|many
TGTGCCAGCAGCTTAGGAGATATGAACACCGGGGAGCTGTTTTTT
CASSLGDMNTGELFF
>TRBJ2-1|TRBV6-4|TRBD2|many
TGTGCCAGCAGTGACCCAGCTAGCGGGAGGGATGAGCAGTTCTTC
CASSDPASGRDEQFF
>TRBJ2-1|TRBV12-3/TRBV12-4|NA|many
TGTGCCAGCAGTTTATATGAGCAGTTCTTC
CASSLYEQFF
>TRBJ1-6|TRBV12-3/TRBV12-4|NA|NA
TGTGCCAGCAGTCCTCTCCCTGGACTATTATATAATTCACCCCTCCACTTT
CASSPLPGLLYNSPLHF
>TRBJ2-7|TRBV10-2|NA|NA
TGCGCCAGCAGTGAGTCCCTTTCTTACGAGCAGTACTTC
CASSESLSYEQYF
>TRBJ1-5|TRBV20-1|NA|NA
TGCAGTGCTAGCAGGGTTTTAAGGAATCAGCCCCAGCATTTT
CSASRVLRNQPQHF
>TRBJ1-1|TRBV29-1|NA|few
TGCAGCGGGCAGGGAGACACTGAAGCTTTCTTT
CSGQGDTEAFF
>TRBJ2-1|TRBV29-1|TRBD1|NA
TGCAGCGTCCCTAAGACAGGGGGTACCAATGAGCAGTTCTTC
CSVPKTGGTNEQFF
>TRBJ2-1|TRBV5-1|TRBD2|NA
TGCGCCAGCAGCTTGGCGGCTAGCGGGAATGAGCAGTTCTTC
CASSLAASGNEQFF
>TRBJ1-2|TRBV12-3/TRBV12-4|NA|few
TGTGCCAGCAGTTTAGAGGGGTTAGCTAACTATGGCTACACCTTC
CASSLEGLANYGYTF
>TRBJ1-2|TRBV7-3|TRBD1|NA
TGTGCCAGCAGCTCCTCGTCCCGGGACAGGGATTCTAACTATGGCTACACCTTC
CASSSSSRDRDSNYGYTF
>TRBJ1-2|TRBV20-1|TRBD1|NA
TGCAGTGCTAGAGATCAGATAACAGGGGCCTCCTATGGCTACACCTTC
CSARDQITGASYGYTF
>TRBJ1-2|TRBV5-1|TRBD1|NA
TGCGCCAGCACAGCCTTCCCAGGGGGCTGGGGGAAAGCTAACTATGGCTACACCTTC
CASTAFPGGWGKANYGYTF
>TRBJ2-7|TRBV6-5|TRBD1|NA
TGTGCCAGCAGTTACCGGGGACAGGGAGCCTACGAGCAGTACTTC
CASSYRGQGAYEQYF
>TRBJ2-1|TRBV7-3|NA|NA
TGTGCCAGCAGCTTAATAGGGCTAACAAATGAGCAGTTCTTC
CASSLIGLTNEQFF
>TRBJ2-7|TRBV10-3|TRBD2|few
TGTGCCATCAGTGACGGGGGACTAGCGGGTTATTACGAGCAGTACTTC
CAISDGGLAGYYEQYF
>TRBJ2-3|TRBV7-8|TRBD2|many
TGTGCCAGCAGCTTAGGGAGCGGGAGAAGGACAGATACGCAGTATTTT
CASSLGSGRRTDTQYF
>TRBJ1-1|TRBV7-3|NA|NA
TGTGCCAGCAGCTTCGTGGGGGGGGACACTGAAGCTTTCTTT
CASSFVGGDTEAFF
>TRBJ2-1|TRBV5-1|TRBD2|NA
TGCGCCAGCAGCCCACCAAGGACTAGCGGGATAATCAATGAGCAGTTCTTC
CASSPPRTSGIINEQFF
>TRBJ2-5|TRBV6-5|TRBD1|NA
TGTGCCAGCAGTTACCCCGGACAGGGGGAAGAGACCCAGTACTTC
CASSYPGQGEETQYF
>TRBJ2-1|TRBV7-8|NA|NA
TGTGCCAGCAGCTCTTCCCTCGAAGACGATGAGCAGTTCTTC
CASSSSLEDDEQFF
>TRBJ2-7|TRBV5-1|TRBD2|NA
TGCGCCAGCACCCCGGGGGGGGCCTACGAGCAGTACTTC
CASTPGGAYEQYF
>TRBJ2-7|TRBV20-1|TRBD2|few
TGCAGTGCTAGAACCCCGGGACTAGCGGACTACGAGCAGTACTTC
CSARTPGLADYEQYF
>TRBJ2-7|TRBV9|TRBD2|few
TGTGCCAGCAGCGTAACAGGACTAGACTCCTACGAGCAGTACTTC
CASSVTGLDSYEQYF
>TRBJ2-3|TRBV20-1|NA|many
TGCAGTGCTCTCTTGGGGTCCGCGGTCTCAGATACGCAGTATTTT
CSALLGSAVSDTQYF
>TRBJ1-4|TRBV6-1|NA|NA
TGTGCCGCCCGCCCCGGAGAAACTAATGAAAAACTGTTTTTT
CAARPGETNEKLFF
>TRBJ2-1|TRBV5-1|NA|NA
TGCGCCAGCAGCTTGATGTCTGGCGGGATATGGAGTGAGCAGTTCTTC
CASSLMSGGIWSEQFF
>TRBJ2-7|TRBV25-1|NA|many
TGTGCCAGCAGGGTAAGCCCCTACGAGCAGTACTTC
CASRVSPYEQYF
>TRBJ2-7|TRBV5-1|NA|few
TGCGCCAGCACCACAATCTCAGGGCTCTACGAGCAGTACTTC
CASTTISGLYEQYF
>TRBJ2-5|TRBV12-3/TRBV12-4|TRBD2|few
TGTGCCAGCAGACCCGGGACTAGCGGACCGGGGACCCAGTACTTC
CASRPGTSGPGTQYF
>TRBJ2-7|TRBV7-9|NA|NA
TGTGCCAGCAGCTTAGGGGGTGGGGACCCTCCATACGAGCAGTACTTC
CASSLGGGDPPYEQYF
>TRBJ2-1|TRBV4-1|NA|NA
TGCGCCAGCAGCCAAGGCGCAGCGGCGAGCTCCTACAATGAGCAGTTCTTC
CASSQGAAASSYNEQFF
>TRBJ2-1|TRBV9|NA|NA
TGTGCCAGCAGCGTAGCTGTCTTCTACAATGAGCAGTTCTTC
CASSVAVFYNEQFF
>TRBJ2-1|TRBV11-2|NA|many
TGTGCCAGCAGCTTAGGAGTGGGAGACCAGTTCTTC
CASSLGVGDQFF
>TRBJ1-4|TRBV24-1|TRBD1|many
TGTGCCACCAGTGATCCAGGGGGCGTCCCCAGCGAAAAACTGTTTTTT
CATSDPGGVPSEKLFF
>TRBJ2-2|TRBV4-1|NA|few
TGCGCCAGCAGCCAAGAGTGGAGCGCCGGGGAGCTGTTTTTT
CASSQEWSAGELFF
>TRBJ2-7|TRBV7-9|TRBD2|many
TGTGCCAGCAGCTACGGACTAGCGGTTACCTACGAGCAGTACTTC
CASSYGLAVTYEQYF
>TRBJ2-3|TRBV28|NA|NA
TGTGCCAGCAGTTTGACTCCGTGGGATACGCAGTATTTT
CASSLTPWDTQYF
>TRBJ2-5|TRBV5-1|TRBD1|NA
TGCGCCAGCTCGGGTCCGGGGACAGGGTACCCCCAAGAGACCCAGTACTTC
CASSGPGTGYPQETQYF
>TRBJ2-3|TRBV10-3|NA|many
TGTGCCATCAGTTATACTAGCACAGATACGCAGTATTTT
CAISYTSTDTQYF
>TRBJ1-5|TRBV7-9|NA|few
TGTGCCAGCAGCTTAGGGGATAGGGGCCCCACGGCCCAGCATTTT
CASSLGDRGPTAQHF
>TRBJ2-7|TRBV11-2|TRBD2|few
TGTGCCAGCAGCTTCGGGGGACTACCCTACGAGCAGTACTTC
CASSFGGLPYEQYF
>TRBJ2-1|TRBV18|TRBD2|many
TGTGCCAGCTCACCAGTCGGGCGGGAGGGCCCGCGAAATGAGCAGTTCTTC
CASSPVGREGPRNEQFF
>TRBJ2-1|TRBV9|NA|few
TGTGCCAGCAGCGCCGAAGGCCCCTACGGGGGCTATGAGCAGTTCTTC
CASSAEGPYGGYEQFF
>TRBJ1-2|TRBV7-9|TRBD1|NA
TGTGCCAGCAGCTCAAGGACAGGGCCTAACTATGGCTACACCTTC
CASSSRTGPNYGYTF
>TRBJ1-2|TRBV10-3|NA|few
TGTGCCATCAGGATGACCGACCGGCGATATGGCTACACCTTC
CAIRMTDRRYGYTF
>TRBJ2-7|TRBV27|NA|NA
TGTGCCAGCAGTTTATACCCATCTCCTTCCTACGAGCAGTACTTC
CASSLYPSPSYEQYF
>TRBJ2-2|TRBV9|TRBD2|many
TGTGCCAGCAGCCCTCCTGGACTAGCGCAAACCGGGGAGCTGTTTTTT
CASSPPGLAQTGELFF